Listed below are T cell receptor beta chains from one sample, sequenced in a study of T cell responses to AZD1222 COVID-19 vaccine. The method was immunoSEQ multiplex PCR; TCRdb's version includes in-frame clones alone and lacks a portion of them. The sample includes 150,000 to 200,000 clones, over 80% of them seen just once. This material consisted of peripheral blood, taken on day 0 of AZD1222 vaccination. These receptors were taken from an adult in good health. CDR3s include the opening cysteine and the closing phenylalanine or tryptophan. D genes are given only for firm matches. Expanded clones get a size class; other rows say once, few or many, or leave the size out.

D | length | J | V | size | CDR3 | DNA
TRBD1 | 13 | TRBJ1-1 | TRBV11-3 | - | CASSLGLGQGAFF | TGTGCCAGCAGCCTTGGCTTGGGACAGGGAGCTTTCTTT
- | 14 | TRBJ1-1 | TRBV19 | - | CASSLGATNTEAFF | TGTGCCAGTAGCCTGGGGGCTACGAACACTGAAGCTTTCTTT
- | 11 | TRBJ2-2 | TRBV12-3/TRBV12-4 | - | CASGSSGELFF | TGTGCCAGTGGCAGTTCCGGGGAGCTGTTTTTT
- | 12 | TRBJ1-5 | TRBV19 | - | CASSIQKQPQHF | TGTGCCAGTAGTATCCAGAAACAGCCCCAGCATTTT
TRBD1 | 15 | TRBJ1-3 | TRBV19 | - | CASSRQGQDGNTIYF | TGTGCCAGTAGTAGACAGGGTCAAGACGGAAACACCATATATTTT
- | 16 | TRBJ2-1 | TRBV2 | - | CASSEGRQAPYNEQFF | TGTGCCAGCAGTGAAGGTCGGCAGGCCCCCTACAATGAGCAGTTCTTC
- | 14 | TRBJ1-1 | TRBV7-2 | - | CASSLGGANTEAFF | TGTGCCAGCAGCTTAGGGGGCGCAAACACTGAAGCTTTCTTT
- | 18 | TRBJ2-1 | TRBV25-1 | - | CASSEAHMDSQNYNEQFF | TGTGCCAGCAGTGAAGCGCACATGGACAGCCAAAACTACAATGAGCAGTTCTTC
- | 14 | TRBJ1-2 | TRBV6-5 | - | CASSGGGEIGGYTF | TGTGCCAGCAGCGGAGGGGGGGAAATCGGTGGCTACACCTTC
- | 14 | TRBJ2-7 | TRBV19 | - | CASSTGTSPYEQYF | TGTGCCAGTAGTACCGGGACATCGCCCTACGAGCAGTACTTC
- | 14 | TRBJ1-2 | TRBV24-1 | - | CATSDGTADYGYTF | TGTGCCACCAGTGACGGGACCGCGGACTATGGCTACACCTTC
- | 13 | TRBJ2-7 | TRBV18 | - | CASSPDRDSEQYF | TGTGCCAGCTCACCCGACAGGGACTCCGAGCAGTACTTC
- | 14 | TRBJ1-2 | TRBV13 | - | CASSSHRLNYGYTF | TGTGCCAGCAGCTCCCACAGGCTTAACTATGGCTACACCTTC
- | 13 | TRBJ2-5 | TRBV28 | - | CASSLQFQETQYF | TGTGCCAGCAGTTTACAGTTCCAAGAGACCCAGTACTTC
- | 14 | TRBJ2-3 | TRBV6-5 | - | CASRAGRTTDTQYF | TGTGCCAGCAGGGCGGGACGGACCACAGATACGCAGTATTTT
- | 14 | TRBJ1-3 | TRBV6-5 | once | CASSLTWTGNTIYF | TGTGCCAGCAGTTTAACATGGACCGGAAACACCATATATTTT
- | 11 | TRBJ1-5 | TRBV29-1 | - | CSVLQGGSLYF | TGCAGCGTTCTACAGGGAGGCTCTTTGTATTTT
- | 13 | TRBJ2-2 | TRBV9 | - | CASSDEATGELFF | TGTGCCAGCAGCGATGAAGCAACCGGGGAGCTGTTTTTT
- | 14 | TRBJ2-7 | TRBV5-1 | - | CASSFPTPLNEQYF | TGCGCCAGCAGCTTCCCGACCCCGCTCAACGAGCAGTACTTC
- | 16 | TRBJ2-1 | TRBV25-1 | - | CASSEFWAISYNEQFF | TGTGCCAGCAGTGAATTTTGGGCAATCTCCTACAATGAGCAGTTCTTC
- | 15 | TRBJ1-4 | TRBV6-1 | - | CASSETIGAGEKLFF | TGTGCCAGCAGTGAAACTATAGGGGCGGGTGAAAAACTGTTTTTT
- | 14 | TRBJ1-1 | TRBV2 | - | CASSVRGGNTEAFF | TGTGCCAGCAGTGTCAGGGGAGGGAACACTGAAGCTTTCTTT
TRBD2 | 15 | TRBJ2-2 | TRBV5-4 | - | CASSLSGGADGELFF | TGTGCCAGCAGCCTTAGCGGGGGGGCGGACGGGGAGCTGTTTTTT